This T cell receptor beta chain was obtained from a study of blood T cells in healthy people across ages (dated by TCRdb to between 2015 and 2017). Some background on the complete study: Template switching captured roughly one uniquely barcoded TCR beta cDNA molecule per two T cells in model experiments. The study measured age-related changes in TCR beta repertoire diversity using deep sequencing normalized with unique cDNA molecular identifiers. Donors were grouped into four age groups: young (average about 15 years), middle-aged (under 40), aged (over 55) and long-lived (approximately 75). To avoid experimental bias, donors of different ages were spread randomly across the sequencing lanes. Using the same blood draw, the study looked at two additional independent replicas of 1 million unique cDNA reads for two donors, one aged 18 to 30 and the other aged 80 or older.

Donors were about 36 systemically healthy Caucasian individuals from Russia aged roughly 6 to 90 years. Each donor gave about 10 milliliters of peripheral blood, drawn into EDTA-treated Vacutainer tubes. Ficoll-Paque density-gradient centrifugation was used to isolate PBMCs, with at least 6.5 million obtained per sample. Trizol reagent was used to extract total RNA from the PBMCs, yielding at least 6 micrograms per sample. Naive CD45RAhigh/CD27high T cell percentages were measured by flow cytometry on a PBMC aliquot from every donor. About this clonotype itself: Its antigen is not yet known. Qualities for individual bases were not recorded, and no much larger clone is one base off.

The library was obtained by 5' RACE. TCRdb lists the instrument as Illumina HiSeq 2500. The second PCR ran for about 7 to 11 cycles and used a J-beta primer mix along with a sample-barcoded 5' primer. Each TCR beta cDNA molecule received a unique molecular identifier from a template-switch 5' adaptor carrying 12 random nucleotides. Each sample yielded at least 3 million CDR3-containing paired-end reads. The Mint cDNA synthesis kit, primed by a TRBC-specific oligonucleotide, was used to synthesize first-strand cDNA from all RNA. Following uracil-DNA glycosylase treatment, all cDNA underwent a first 18-cycle PCR with the universal primers M1SS and BC2_uni_R. The original pipeline was this. Normalization of each sample was performed by random selection of 1 million high-quality reads, each carrying a distinct molecular identifier. Instead of being binned into consensus sequences, reads that shared molecular identifiers were thrown out. MiTCR, set to a Q25 quality threshold and the strictest error-elimination algorithm, was used for CDR3 identification, clonotype clustering and error correction. A nonparametric unseen species model using Euler transformation provided a lower-bound estimate of total TCR beta diversity. Clones were called with MiXCR by TCRdb after fastp trimmed the public reads at Q25, and only in-frame beta chains were retained. All rows with the same CDR3 protein become a single entry with the most common DNA and genes. None of the V and J calls come from the authors' own analysis; TCRdb made them. The table for this sample lists approximately 850,000 distinct CDR3 sequences; under 55% of them were counted only once. The leading ten clones occupy about a fifth of the sample.

Overall study outcomes, separate from this receptor: The long-lived group showed more naive CD4+ T cells, fewer expanded clones and increased TCR diversity than the aged group, suggesting age selection. Observed TCR beta diversity correlated strongly with the percentage of naive T cells measured by flow cytometry. As age increased, observed TCR beta diversity per million T cells dropped in a roughly linear way, and a significant reduction was already evident by age around 41. Because donor CMV infection status was unknown, age-related changes in expanded clonotypes were potentially confounded. Estimates of total diversity from one million sequenced T cells were regarded as lower bounds and underestimates. Bulk unsorted PBMC profiling prevented conclusive comparison of naive and antigen-experienced compartments.

V is cut by 5 bases and J by 4 bases, and the space between the germline ends is 24 bases. The germline V gene gives CDR1 as MNHEY and CDR2 as SVGEGT. Taken from cysteine to phenylalanine, the CDR3 has 18 residues. Only the CDR3 region is kept as DNA, spanning 54 bases read in frame from base 1. This TCR was sampled from a man aged 55 to 70 in good health. Sequencing input: blood. Recombination joined TRBV6-2 or TRBV6-3 with TRBJ2-1; perhaps TRBD2 is the D gene, with 6 bases matching. CDR3 protein: CASSGSSVGSGSYNEQFF. The DNA sequence is as follows: TGTGCCAGCAGTGGTTCCTCGGTGGGTAGCGGAAGTTACAATGAGCAGTTCTTC.